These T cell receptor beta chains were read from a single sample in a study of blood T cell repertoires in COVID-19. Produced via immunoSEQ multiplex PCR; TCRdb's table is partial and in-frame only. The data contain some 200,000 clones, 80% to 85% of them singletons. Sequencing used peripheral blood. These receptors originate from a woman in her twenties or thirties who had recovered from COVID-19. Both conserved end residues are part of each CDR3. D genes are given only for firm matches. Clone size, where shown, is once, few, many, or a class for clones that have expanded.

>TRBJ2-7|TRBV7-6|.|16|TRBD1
TGTGCCAGCAGCTTCAACTCCGGGACAGGGTTCTACGAGCAGTACTTC
CASSFNSGTGFYEQYF
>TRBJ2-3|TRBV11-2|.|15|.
TGTGCCAGCAGCTTAGAAACCTGGGCCACAGATACGCAGTATTTT
CASSLETWATDTQYF
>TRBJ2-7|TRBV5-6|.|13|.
TGTGCCAGCAGCTTCTCTTCCTCCTACGAGCAGTACTTC
CASSFSSSYEQYF
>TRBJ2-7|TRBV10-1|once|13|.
TGCGCCAGCAGTGAGGGGGGCCTCTACGAGCAGTACTTC
CASSEGGLYEQYF
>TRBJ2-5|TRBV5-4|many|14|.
TGTGCCAGCAGCACACAGGGTGGAGGAGAGACCCAGTACTTC
CASSTQGGGETQYF
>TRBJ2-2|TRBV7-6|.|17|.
TGTGCCAGCAGCTTCCCACCGGAGGGGTGGGACACCGGGGAGCTGTTTTTT
CASSFPPEGWDTGELFF
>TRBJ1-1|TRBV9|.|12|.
TGTGCCAGCAGCGTAGACGGCACTGAAGCTTTCTTT
CASSVDGTEAFF
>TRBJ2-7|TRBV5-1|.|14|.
TGCGCCAGCAGCTTGGTGCAGGCCCCCTACGAGCAGTACTTC
CASSLVQAPYEQYF
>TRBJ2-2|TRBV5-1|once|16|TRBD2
TGCGCCAGCAGCTTGGAGGGACTATCGAACACCGGGGAGCTGTTTTTT
CASSLEGLSNTGELFF
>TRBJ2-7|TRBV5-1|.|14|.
TGCGCCAGCAGCAGCTACAGGGACTCCTACGAGCAGTACTTC
CASSSYRDSYEQYF
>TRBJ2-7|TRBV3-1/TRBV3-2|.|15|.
TGTGCCAGCAGCCCTCCGGGGAGCAAAGACTACGAGCAGTACTTC
CASSPPGSKDYEQYF
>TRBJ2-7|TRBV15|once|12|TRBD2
TGTGCCACCGCTCCCCGCGGGGGAGGTCAGTACTTC
CATAPRGGGQYF
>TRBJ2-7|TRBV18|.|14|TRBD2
TGTGCCAGCTCACCGGGACTAGCGACCTACGAGCAGTACTTC
CASSPGLATYEQYF
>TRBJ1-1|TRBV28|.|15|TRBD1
TGTGCCAGCAGTTCACTACAGGGGGCGGGGGCTGAAGCTTTCTTT
CASSSLQGAGAEAFF
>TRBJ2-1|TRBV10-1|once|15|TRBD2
TGCGCCAGCAGTCTCGAGACTAGCGGGACCTCGGAGCAGTTCTTC
CASSLETSGTSEQFF
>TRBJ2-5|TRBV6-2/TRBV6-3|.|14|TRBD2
TGTGCCAGCAGTTACTTACGGGGGGATGAGACCCAGTACTTC
CASSYLRGDETQYF
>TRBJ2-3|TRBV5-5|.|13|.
TGTGCCAGCAGCTTGTCAGGGCCAGATACGCAGTATTTT
CASSLSGPDTQYF
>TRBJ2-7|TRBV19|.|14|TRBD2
TGTGCCAGTAGTACCGCGGGAGGGACATACGAGCAGTACTTC
CASSTAGGTYEQYF
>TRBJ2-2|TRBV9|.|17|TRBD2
TGTGCCAGCAGCGTCGGACTAGCGGCAAGGGGGACCGGGGAGCTGTTTTTT
CASSVGLAARGTGELFF
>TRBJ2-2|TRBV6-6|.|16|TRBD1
TGTGCCAGCAGTTCCGAGGACAGGGGCAGACCCGGGGAGCTGTTTTTT
CASSSEDRGRPGELFF
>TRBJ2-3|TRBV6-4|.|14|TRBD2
TGTGCCAGAGGTGGGACTAGCGGGAGCTATACGCAGTATTTT
CARGGTSGSYTQYF
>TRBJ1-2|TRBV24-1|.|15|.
TGTGCCACCAGCGGCCAGCGGGGAAGATTAGAGGGCTACACCTTC
CATSGQRGRLEGYTF
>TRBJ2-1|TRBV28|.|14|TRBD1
TGTGCCATCTCTCGACAGGGGGCAGGTAATGAGCAGTTCTTC
CAISRQGAGNEQFF
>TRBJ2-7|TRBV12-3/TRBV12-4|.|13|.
TGTGCCAGCAGATTGGACTCTGCGTACGAGCAGTACTTC
CASRLDSAYEQYF
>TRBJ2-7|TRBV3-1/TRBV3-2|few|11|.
TGTGCCAGCAGCCACTACTACGAGCAGTACTTC
CASSHYYEQYF
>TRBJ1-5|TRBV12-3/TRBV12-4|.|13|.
TGTGCCAGCAGTTTGGGCGACCGGCAGCCCCAGCATTTT
CASSLGDRQPQHF
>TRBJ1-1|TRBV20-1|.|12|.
TGCAGTGCTAGTCTCACAGGTTATGAAGCTTTCTTT
CSASLTGYEAFF
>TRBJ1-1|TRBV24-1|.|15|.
TGTGCCACCAGTGATTTGCAAAGTGCGGACACTGAAGCTTTCTTT
CATSDLQSADTEAFF
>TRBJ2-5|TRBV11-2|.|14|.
TGTGCCAGCAGCTTACCCGGGGAAAGGGAGACCCAGTACTTC
CASSLPGERETQYF
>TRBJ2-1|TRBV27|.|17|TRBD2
TGTGCCAGCAGTCCTTACCTTACTAGCGGGAGGGCCGATGAGCAGTTCTTC
CASSPYLTSGRADEQFF
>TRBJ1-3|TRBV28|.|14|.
TGTGCCAGCAGAAACGGTTACTCTGGAAACACCATATATTTT
CASRNGYSGNTIYF
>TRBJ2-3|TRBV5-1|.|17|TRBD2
TGCGCCAGCAGCTCGCTACATGGACTAGCGGGAGTAGATACGCAGTATTTT
CASSSLHGLAGVDTQYF
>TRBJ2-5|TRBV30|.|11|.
TGTGCCTGGAGTCCTCTGGAGACCCAGTACTTC
CAWSPLETQYF
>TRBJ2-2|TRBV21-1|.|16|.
TGTGCCAAACCGAGGTTGACAGGGAAAAACACCGGGGAGCTGTTTTTT
CAKPRLTGKNTGELFF
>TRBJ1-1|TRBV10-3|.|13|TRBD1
TGTGCCATCAGTGAGGAACCGGGACAGGGAGCTTTCTTT
CAISEEPGQGAFF
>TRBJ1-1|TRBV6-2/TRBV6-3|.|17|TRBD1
TGTGCCAGCAGCTCCTTGGACAGGGGAGAGGTAAACACTGAAGCTTTCTTT
CASSSLDRGEVNTEAFF
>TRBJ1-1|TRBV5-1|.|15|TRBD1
TGCGCCAGCAGCTTTCCCGACAGGGCGAGAACTGAAGCTTTCTTT
CASSFPDRARTEAFF
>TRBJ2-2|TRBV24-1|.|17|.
TGTGCCACCAGTGACGAAACGGGGGGCGCTCGCACCGGGGAGCTGTTTTTT
CATSDETGGARTGELFF
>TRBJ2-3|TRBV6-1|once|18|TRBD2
TGTGCCAGCAGTGAAGCGCTTCGGGCTAGCGGGAGCAGCGATACGCAGTATTTT
CASSEALRASGSSDTQYF
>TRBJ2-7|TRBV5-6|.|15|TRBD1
TGTGCCAGCAGCTTGGCCGCAGGGGGTAAATACGAGCAGTACTTC
CASSLAAGGKYEQYF
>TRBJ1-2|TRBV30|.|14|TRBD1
TGTGCCTGGAGCCCCGGACAGGGGGCAAGGGGCTACACCTTC
CAWSPGQGARGYTF
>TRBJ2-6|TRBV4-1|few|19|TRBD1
TGCGCCAGCAGCCAAGATCCAGGACAGGGGGTCTCTGGGGCCAACGTCCTGACTTTC
CASSQDPGQGVSGANVLTF
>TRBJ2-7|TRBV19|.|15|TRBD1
TGTGCCAGTAGTATAGTCGGCAGGGGGCCCTACGAGCAGTACTTC
CASSIVGRGPYEQYF
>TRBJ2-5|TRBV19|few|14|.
TGTGCCAGTAGTACCCAGGCAGGGGTGGAGACCCAGTACTTC
CASSTQAGVETQYF
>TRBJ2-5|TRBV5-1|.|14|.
TGCGCCAGCACCCGGGGAGGGGGTGACGAGACCCAGTACTTC
CASTRGGGDETQYF
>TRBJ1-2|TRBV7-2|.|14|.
TGTGCCAGCAGCTCATACCAGGGGAACTATGGCTACACCTTC
CASSSYQGNYGYTF
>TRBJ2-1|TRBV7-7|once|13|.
TGTGCCAGCAGCCCCCAGGGAGGTGATGAGCAGTTCTTC
CASSPQGGDEQFF
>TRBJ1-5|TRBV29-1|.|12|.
TGCAGCGTTTCGTCAGGGGACCAGCCCCAGCATTTT
CSVSSGDQPQHF
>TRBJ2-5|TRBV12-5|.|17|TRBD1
TGTGCTAGTGGTAATACACTTACAGGGGGCTCGTCGGAGACCCAGTACTTC
CASGNTLTGGSSETQYF
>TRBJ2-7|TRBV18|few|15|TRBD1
TGTGCCAGCTCACCAGGACCCGGGACAGGGGCCGAGCAGTACTTC
CASSPGPGTGAEQYF
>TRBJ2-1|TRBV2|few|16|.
TGTGCCAGCAGTTACAATCACGGACTGGTCATGGGGGAGCAGTTCTTC
CASSYNHGLVMGEQFF
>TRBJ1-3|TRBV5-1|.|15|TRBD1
TGCGCCAGCAGGGAACAGGGGCTCTCTGGAAACACCATATATTTT
CASREQGLSGNTIYF
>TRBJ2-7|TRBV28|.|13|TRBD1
TGTTCCGGCAGGGGGACAGGGACGTACGAGCAGTACTTC
CSGRGTGTYEQYF
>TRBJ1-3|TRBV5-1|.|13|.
TGCGCAAAACGAGGAGGGAACGGAAACACCATATATTTT
CAKRGGNGNTIYF